This TCR beta chain was identified during a study of blood T cell repertoires in COVID-19. CDR3 size: 16 residues. Per the germline V gene, CDR1 is LGHNA and CDR2 is YSLEER. Deletions cut 0 bases from V and 3 bases from J, with 14 bases between. In the original analysis: Amplification with reference gene primers provided the estimates of nucleated cell counts. The assay was immunoSEQ multiplex PCR, and TCRdb's table has in-frame clones only and misses some. That table supplies the V and J calls and clone size; D and trimming were determined from the DNA. The repertoire holds more than 150,000 clones, with over 70% as singletons.

Sequencing was done on a sample of peripheral blood. The source is a woman aged 55-75 years with acute or convalescent COVID-19. This rearrangement joins TRBV4-3 to TRBJ1-1; D is undetermined. CDR3 region: CASSQDLRPSDTEAFF. The DNA for the CDR3 is TGCGCCAGCAGCCAAGATCTTCGTCCGTCGGACACTGAAGCTTTCTTT.